Below, 31 T cell receptor beta chains from the same sample are listed, as sequenced in a study of beta chain features in type 1 diabetes. Expressed TCRB transcripts were sequenced because the entire RNA isolate underwent reverse transcription. Measured with immunoSEQ multiplex PCR; TCRdb has only the in-frame clones, and not every one. The sample has 200,000 to 300,000 clones; 25% to 35% are singletons. The sample consisted of central memory CD4+ T cells from blood. Receptor source: a young man in good health.

As for this clone: One end of the junction fails to match germline, which may point to a read error. V and J are TRBV20-1 and TRBJ1-2, with D unclear. CDR3 length: 11 amino acids. In germline, CDR1 is DFQATT, CDR2 SNEGSKA (reference sequence). The CDR3 DNA reads TGTTCCCAGAGGAGTGGCTATGGCTACACCTTC. Residues: CSQRSGYGYTF.

This clone occurred a few times. This sequence joins TRBV6-5 and TRBJ2-7; 10 nucleotides align to TRBD2. The CDR3 runs 14 residues. With 2 bases clipped from V and 3 bases from J, the junction kept 1 base outside the gene matches. The germline CDR1 and CDR2 sequences are MNHEY and SVGAGI. The CDR3 protein is CASSYKREGYEQYF. Written as DNA, the CDR3 is TGTGCCAGCAGTTACAAGCGGGAGGGCTACGAGCAGTACTTC.

This clone has just a few counts. V is TRBV7-6 and J is TRBJ2-7, with D perhaps matching TRBD2 (6 bases). The V and J ends lost 0 bases and 6 bases respectively, with 9 bases between them. CDR1 and CDR2 (germline): SGHVS, FNYEAQ. The CDR3 length is 13 residues. The chain's CDR3 is CASSLALGGEQYF. In DNA, the CDR3 is TGTGCCAGCAGCTTAGCGCTGGGAGGCGAGCAGTACTTC.

This clone was detected only a few times. The gene calls are TRBV13 and TRBJ2-5; maybe TRBD2 (6 bases). The CDR3 is 14 amino acids. Germline-derived CDR1 and CDR2 are PRHDT and FYEKMQ (reference sequence). With 4 bases removed from V and 6 bases from J, the gap between germline ends came to 15 bases. CDR3 in DNA: TGTGCCAGCAGCTCAGGCCCGGGGGAAAAGACCCAGTACTTC. Protein sequence: CASSSGPGEKTQYF.

A word on this clone: One end of the junction is discordant with germline, which a read error may explain. The rearrangement joins TRBV15 to TRBJ2-1; D gene ambiguous. This CDR3 region has 14 residues. Germline V gene sequence: CDR1 LNHNV, CDR2 YYDKDF (reference sequence). CDR3 sequence reads: CATSRDGFYNEEFF. CDR3 nucleotides: TGTGCCACCAGCAGAGACGGTTTTTACAATGAGGAGTTCTTC.

The chain employs TRBV30 and TRBJ2-7, with D perhaps being TRBD1 or TRBD2 (6 bases each). Germline loops: CDR1 GTSNPN, CDR2 SVGIG (reference sequence). Trimming pared 7 bases from V and 0 bases from J, leaving 10 bases between. This CDR3 contains 12 residues. CDR3 residues: CASGAYSYEQYF. The CDR3 nucleotides read TGTGCCTCGGGGGCATACTCCTACGAGCAGTACTTC.

This clone was detected many times. The CDR3 is CASSEDQPSTDTQYF. CDR3 coding DNA: TGCGCCAGCAGTGAGGACCAGCCTAGCACAGATACGCAGTATTTT. The chain combines TRBV10-2 with TRBJ2-3; no definite D call. Germline values: CDR1 WSHSY, CDR2 SAAADI. The CDR3 totals 15 residues. V was pared by 2 bases and J by 0 bases, with 9 bases between.

This clone was counted a few times. The chain recombines TRBV29-1 with TRBJ2-5; perhaps D is TRBD1 or TRBD2 (5 bases each). V was pared by 4 bases and J by 5 bases, with 23 bases between. The CDR3 is 16 amino acids. In germline, CDR1 is SQVTM, CDR2 ANQGSEA. The CDR3 here is CSVARSGAGAGETQYF. The CDR3 DNA reads TGCAGCGTTGCCAGAAGCGGAGCTGGGGCCGGGGAGACCCAGTACTTC. The full variable domain, in which reference TRBV29-1 and TRBJ2-5 provide the parts outside the CDR3, is SAVISQKPSRDICQRGTSLTIQCQVDSQVTMMFWYRQQPGQSLTLIATANQGSEATYESGFVIDKFPISRPNLTFSTLTVSNMSPEDSSIYLCSVARSGAGAGETQYFGPGTRLLVL.

This clone was seen more than once but under ten times. V gene TRBV14 combines with J gene TRBJ1-2; a possible D gene is TRBD1 (5 bases). Deletions cut 0 bases from V and 9 bases from J, with 8 bases between. The CDR3 spans 12 residues. Germline assignment: CDR1 SGHDN and CDR2 FVKESK. CDR3 protein: CASSQDRQRYTF. CDR3 DNA sequence: TGTGCCAGCAGCCAAGATAGACAGCGCTACACCTTC.

In this sample, this clone turned up a few times. This rearrangement joins TRBV5-1 to TRBJ2-5; D may be TRBD2 (5 bases). The CDR3 covers 15 residues. The germline gives CDR1 SGHRS, CDR2 YFSETQ. Trimming shortened V by 4 bases and J by 2 bases, and 15 bases separated the two germline ends. The CDR3 bases are TGCGCCAGCAGCCCCCTAGGCCGGGGTCAAGAGACCCAGTACTTC. This gives the protein CASSPLGRGQETQYF.

This clone was detected only a few times. This chain joins TRBV29-1 and TRBJ1-2; perhaps TRBD1 as D (5 bases). This CDR3 contains 13 residues. Per the germline V gene, CDR1 is SQVTM and CDR2 is ANQGSEA. Trimming took 7 bases from V and 8 from J, leaving 20 bases between them. The CDR3 DNA reads as TGCAGCGACCAGGGCCTTCGATCCATGGGCTACACCTTC. Amino acid sequence: CSDQGLRSMGYTF.

This clone qualifies as medium-sized. The chain carries TRBV14 and TRBJ2-3; D gene ambiguous. Looked up from germline, CDR1 is SGHDN and CDR2 is FVKESK. The CDR3 consists of 15 residues. Between the trimmed V and J ends, which lost 0 bases and 2 bases, there was a span of 9 bases. DNA of the CDR3: TGTGCCAGCAGCCAAGAGGCCCGCCCCACAGATACGCAGTATTTT. This sequence encodes CASSQEARPTDTQYF.

The chain links TRBV2 to TRBJ2-5; D may correspond to TRBD1 or TRBD2 (6 bases each). This CDR3 is built from 15 residues. Germline V gene data show CDR1 as SNHLY and CDR2 as FYNNEI. V lost 4 bases and J 1 base, leaving 13 bases between the germline ends. The CDR3 loop is CASSATGASQETQYF. In nucleotides, the CDR3 is TGTGCCAGCAGTGCGACGGGGGCTTCCCAAGAGACCCAGTACTTC.

The chain combines TRBV6-5 with TRBJ2-1; no clear D. The ends were cut back, 3 bases at V and 1 base at J, with 13 bases in the middle. CDR1 is MNHEY and CDR2 is SVGAGI in the germline V gene. CDR3 size: 16 residues. The CDR3 nucleotides are TGTGCCAGCAGTTATGATGGGGTCGGATCCTACAATGAGCAGTTCTTC. Translated: CASSYDGVGSYNEQFF.

This clone was picked up a small number of times. The rearrangement uses TRBV2 and TRBJ2-5; TRBD2 is a possible D gene (5 bases). Germline V CDR1 and CDR2: SNHLY, FYNNEI. Trimming removed 6 bases from V and 5 bases from J, with 13 bases in between. CDR3 length: 13 amino acids. The DNA of the CDR3 is TGTGCCAGCAGAGTGCCGGGATGGGAGACCCAGTACTTC. Residues: CASRVPGWETQYF.

The sample holds one count of this clone. This chain joins TRBV28 and TRBJ2-7; D gene unclear. This CDR3 has 12 residues. V lost 2 bases and J lost 5, with 7 bases in between. CDR1 and CDR2 from the germline V gene are MDHEN and SYDVKM. CDR3: CASSLEAHEQYF. DNA for the CDR3: TGTGCCAGCAGTTTAGAAGCCCACGAGCAGTACTTC.

The V gene is TRBV30, the J gene TRBJ1-1; maybe TRBD1 (6 bases). V was pared by 5 bases and J by 5 bases, with 15 bases between. The CDR3 contains 13 residues. CDR1 GTSNPN and CDR2 SVGIG come from the germline V gene (reference sequence). CDR3 coding DNA: TGTGCCTGGGAGACGGACAGAGGAACTGAAGCTTTCTTT. This encodes CAWETDRGTEAFF.

With respect to this clone: Other DNA sequences in the same sample also yield this CDR3. V is TRBV29-1 and J is TRBJ2-3; TRBD1 matches 10 bases. Per the germline V gene, CDR1 is SQVTM and CDR2 is ANQGSEA. The CDR3 covers 17 residues. V lost 6 bases and J lost 1; bases outside the gene matches: 13. Here the CDR3 DNA reads TGCAGCGTACACCCAAGAGGGGGGACAGGGGGCACAGATACGCAGTATTTT. Its translation: CSVHPRGGTGGTDTQYF.

This clone was counted a single time. This sequence joins TRBV19 and TRBJ1-1; 7 bases are a match to TRBD1. CDR1 is LNHDA and CDR2 is SQIVND in the germline V gene (reference sequence). The J segment lost 0 bases and the V segment lost 6 bases, leaving 7 bases of the junction unmatched. The CDR3 has 15 residues. The CDR3 DNA sequence: TGTGCCAGTAGGCCTAGGGGGCCCCTGAACACTGAAGCTTTCTTT. As protein: CASRPRGPLNTEAFF.

V gene TRBV2 combines with J gene TRBJ2-3, with 9 bases fitting TRBD2. Germline V gene lookup returns CDR1 SNHLY and CDR2 FYNNEI. Unmatched junction bases numbered 5, after V lost 3 bases and J lost 1 base. The CDR3 runs to 16 residues. CDR3 amino acids: CASSEVRTSGTDTQYF. The CDR3, as DNA: TGTGCCAGCAGTGAGGTCAGGACTAGCGGCACAGATACGCAGTATTTT.

CDR3 DNA: TGTGCCAGCTCACCCGGCGGGAGATCCTACAATGAGCAGTTCTTC. It translates to CASSPGGRSYNEQFF. The chain carries TRBV18 and TRBJ2-1; 7 nucleotides agree with TRBD2. This CDR3 comprises 15 residues. Germline CDR1 and CDR2: KGHSH and LQKENI. V shed 3 bases, J shed 1 base, and the junction held 3 bases outside the gene matches.

This clone was observed a few times. The chain combines TRBV30 with TRBJ1-1, with TRBD1 identical over 7 bases. Losses at the gene ends were 7 bases for V and 1 base for J; bases not matched to a gene: 9. Germline CDR1 GTSNPN, CDR2 SVGIG (reference sequence). The CDR3 length is 14 residues. CDR3 DNA: TGTGCCTTCAACAGGGGAGCGGCGAACACTGAAGCTTTCTTT. Its translation: CAFNRGAANTEAFF.

J is TRBJ2-2 and V is TRBV6-5; D ambiguous. Germline V lookup: CDR1 MNHEY, CDR2 SVGAGI. The CDR3 sequence is 13 residues long. Trimming shortened V by 6 bases and J by 3 bases, and 8 bases separated the two germline ends. This chain's CDR3 is CASSQSDTGELFF. DNA for the CDR3: TGTGCCAGCAGCCAGTCCGACACCGGGGAGCTGTTTTTT.

The chain joins TRBV2 to TRBJ1-3; tentatively, D is TRBD1 (5 bases). There are 12 residues in the CDR3. V was pared by 8 bases and J by 9 bases, with 14 bases between. Germline V gene sequence: CDR1 SNHLY, CDR2 FYNNEI. In DNA, the CDR3 is TGTGCCAGCTCGGGGCCTGCAAGCACCATATATTTT. This translates into CASSGPASTIYF.

This clone was found a few times. The chain has TRBV14 and TRBJ1-1; no definite D call. CDR3 length: 13 amino acids. V was pared by 4 bases and J by 11 bases, with 17 bases between. Germline V lookup: CDR1 SGHDN, CDR2 FVKESK. Written as DNA, the CDR3 is TGTGCCAGCAGCCTAAGCCGGGGAAGAATGGCTTTCTTT. Translation: CASSLSRGRMAFF. The full variable domain, rest sourced from reference TRBV14 and TRBJ1-1, is EAGVTQFPSHSVIEKGQTVTLRCDPISGHDNLYWYRRVMGKEIKFLLHFVKESKQDESGMPNNRFLAERTGGTYSTLKVQPAELEDSGVYFCASSLSRGRMAFFGQGTRLTVV.

The chain has TRBV19 and TRBJ2-6; 8 nucleotides line up with TRBD1. Trimming at V came to 3 bases and at J to 1 base, leaving 5 bases not matched to a gene. The CDR3 is made up of 17 amino acids. Germline V gives CDR1 LNHDA, CDR2 SQIVND (reference sequence). The CDR3 coding sequence is TGTGCCAGTAGTATTGGGGACAGGCCATCTGGGGCCAACGTCCTGACTTTC. Translating it yields CASSIGDRPSGANVLTF.

This clone was counted between two and nine times. The chain is built from TRBV5-1 and TRBJ2-5; D is undetermined. V was clipped by 0 bases and J by 0 bases, with 6 bases between them. There are 14 residues in the CDR3. CDR1 is SGHRS, CDR2 YFSETQ, per germline. CDR3 loop: CASSLVGNQETQYF. CDR3 in DNA: TGCGCCAGCAGCTTGGTGGGGAACCAAGAGACCCAGTACTTC.

This clone was detected only a few times. The chain combines TRBV29-1 with TRBJ2-2, with TRBD1 as a possible D gene (6 bases). In germline, CDR1 is SQVTM, CDR2 ANQGSEA. Trimming stripped 8 bases from V and 4 bases from J, with 14 bases between. CDR3 length: 13 amino acids. The CDR3 coding sequence is TGCAGCTCAACAGGGATAGGCACCGGGGAGCTGTTTTTT. Translated: CSSTGIGTGELFF.

This clone was found a few times. J is TRBJ2-1 and V is TRBV10-3; 7 nucleotides align to TRBD2. V gave up 0 bases and J gave up 7 bases; unmatched junction bases: 9. In germline, CDR1 is ENHRY, CDR2 SYGVKD. The CDR3 is 16 amino acids. As DNA, the CDR3 is TGTGCCATCAGTGAGTCCCAGCGGGATATAAAAAATGAGCAGTTCTTC. It encodes CAISESQRDIKNEQFF.

This clone was recorded at least ten times. V gene TRBV11-2 combines with J gene TRBJ2-3; D not certain. The CDR3 is 12 amino acids. The ends were cut back, 5 bases at V and 13 bases at J, with 16 bases in the middle. Germline V gene sequence: CDR1 SGHAT, CDR2 FQNNGV. Here the CDR3 reads CASSPSWVEEYF. CDR3 DNA: TGTGCCAGCAGCCCCTCCTGGGTAGAGGAGTATTTT. Variable domain in full (rest from reference TRBV11-2 and TRBJ2-3): EAGVAQSPRYKIIEKRQSVAFWCNPISGHATLYWYQQILGQGPKLLIQFQNNGVVDDSQLPKDRFSAERLKGVDSTLKIQPAKLEDSAVYLCASSPSWVEEYFGPGTRLTVL.

The rearrangement uses TRBV4-3 and TRBJ1-6, with 11 nucleotides matching TRBD1. The CDR3 has 15 amino acids. The V gene's germline CDR1 is LGHNA and CDR2 YSLEER. V lost 4 bases, J lost 10 bases, and 6 bases stayed unmatched. In nucleotides, the CDR3 is TGCGCCAGCAGCCTATTGGGACAGGGGGACTCACCCCTCCACTTT. Protein product: CASSLLGQGDSPLHF.